The rows below give T cell receptor beta chains drawn from one sample of a study of T cell changes during pregnancy in multiple sclerosis. The method was immunoSEQ multiplex PCR; TCRdb's version includes in-frame clones alone and lacks a portion of them. This sample carries over 60,000 clones, 95% to 97% of them seen once, and the ten largest clones take 2% to 3%. The material sequenced was CD8+ T cells from peripheral blood mononuclear cells, taken after pregnancy. Receptors were obtained from a female donor with multiple sclerosis, enrolled in a pregnancy study. Both conserved end residues are part of each CDR3. D genes are given only for firm matches. Expanded clones are given a class, and other clones once, few, many or no size at all.

>17|NA|TRBV7-2|TRBJ2-3|NA
CASSLDPSTTSTDTQYF
TGTGCCAGCAGCTTAGACCCTAGCACCACTAGCACAGATACGCAGTATTTT
>14|NA|TRBV28|TRBJ2-7|NA
CASSTPEPFYEQYF
TGTGCCAGCAGCACTCCCGAGCCCTTCTACGAGCAGTACTTC
>14|TRBD1|TRBV7-9|TRBJ1-1|once
CASSPQTGDTEAFF
TGTGCCAGCAGCCCCCAAACAGGGGATACTGAAGCTTTCTTT
>13|NA|TRBV9|TRBJ2-3|NA
CASSVLSTDTQYF
TGTGCCAGCAGCGTTCTGAGCACAGATACGCAGTATTTT
>16|NA|TRBV5-6|TRBJ1-4|once
CASSPNPGQVNEKLFF
TGTGCCAGCAGCCCCAACCCGGGACAAGTTAATGAAAAACTGTTTTTT
>14|TRBD2|TRBV27|TRBJ2-7|NA
CASSFAGDSYEQYF
TGTGCCAGCAGTTTTGCGGGAGACTCCTACGAGCAGTACTTC
>13|NA|TRBV5-1|TRBJ1-3|NA
CASSSGAGNTIYF
TGCGCCAGCAGTTCAGGGGCAGGAAACACCATATATTTT
>15|NA|TRBV5-1|TRBJ2-3|NA
CASSPGLSGTDTQYF
TGCGCCAGCAGCCCGGGACTCTCGGGCACAGATACGCAGTATTTT
>13|NA|TRBV6-5|TRBJ1-4|NA
CASSYTGNEKLFF
TGTGCCAGCAGTTATACAGGGAATGAAAAACTGTTTTTT
>16|NA|TRBV25-1|TRBJ2-1|NA
CASSDYYRSSYNEQFF
TGTGCCAGCAGTGATTACTACCGCAGCTCCTACAATGAGCAGTTCTTC
>15|NA|TRBV7-9|TRBJ2-2|NA
CASSLGAGFYAELFF
TGTGCCAGCAGCTTAGGGGCAGGGTTCTACGCGGAGCTGTTTTTT
>15|TRBD1|TRBV7-9|TRBJ1-3|NA
CASSQQGSSGNTIYF
TGTGCCAGCAGTCAACAGGGGAGCTCTGGAAACACCATATATTTT
>11|NA|TRBV19|TRBJ2-7|once
CASDSGYEQYF
TGTGCCAGTGACTCAGGGTACGAGCAGTACTTC
>15|NA|TRBV7-9|TRBJ2-3|NA
CASSDGNSMGDTQYF
TGTGCCAGCAGCGACGGTAATAGCATGGGAGATACGCAGTATTTT
>14|NA|TRBV28|TRBJ2-1|NA
CASNLAVTYNEQFF
TGTGCCAGCAACCTAGCTGTTACCTACAATGAGCAGTTCTTC
>16|TRBD2|TRBV9|TRBJ2-7|NA
CASSSGTSGSSGEQYF
TGTGCCAGCAGCTCAGGGACTAGCGGGAGTTCAGGTGAGCAGTACTTC
>14|TRBD2|TRBV29-1|TRBJ2-1|NA
CSVWLAGVGLGKFF
TGCAGCGTGTGGCTAGCGGGAGTAGGGCTCGGAAAGTTCTTC
>15|TRBD2|TRBV2|TRBJ2-1|NA
CASRTTSGRVDEQFF
TGTGCCAGCAGGACGACTAGCGGGAGGGTAGATGAGCAGTTCTTC
>16|NA|TRBV27|TRBJ2-3|NA
CASSLWGAHDTDTQYF
TGTGCCAGCAGTTTATGGGGAGCGCACGACACAGATACGCAGTATTTT
>15|NA|TRBV5-1|TRBJ2-3|NA
CASSLGRAITDTQYF
TGCGCCAGCAGCTTGGGGAGGGCGATCACAGATACGCAGTATTTT
>16|TRBD2|TRBV27|TRBJ2-2|NA
CASSSRTSGRIGELFF
TGTGCCAGCAGTTCAAGGACTAGCGGGAGGATCGGGGAGCTGTTTTTT
>12|NA|TRBV15|TRBJ2-3|once
CATSRAEDTQYF
TGTGCCACCAGCAGAGCCGAGGATACGCAGTATTTT
>16|NA|TRBV4-3|TRBJ2-6|NA
CASSQDSGLGANVLTF
TGCGCCAGCAGCCAAGATTCAGGGCTCGGGGCCAACGTCCTGACTTTC
>15|TRBD2|TRBV11-2|TRBJ2-1|NA
CASSLLTSGSREQFF
TGTGCCAGCAGCCTCCTGACTAGCGGGTCCCGAGAGCAGTTCTTC
>13|NA|TRBV4-1|TRBJ1-1|NA
CASSQGGRAEAFF
TGCGCCAGCAGCCAAGGAGGCAGGGCTGAAGCTTTCTTT
>12|NA|TRBV11-1|TRBJ2-1|once
CASSLEGGEQFF
TGTGCCAGCAGCTTAGAGGGCGGGGAGCAGTTCTTC
>14|NA|TRBV6-1|TRBJ1-5|NA
CASSESPVNQPQHF
TGTGCCAGCAGTGAGTCCCCGGTCAATCAGCCCCAGCATTTT
>18|NA|TRBV12-2|TRBJ2-1|once
CASRCGTSGRGSYNEQFF
TGTGCAAGTCGCTGCGGGACTAGCGGGAGGGGCTCCTACAATGAGCAGTTCTTC
>14|TRBD2|TRBV13|TRBJ2-7|NA
CASSLTAGEYEQYF
TGTGCCAGCAGCTTAACAGCGGGAGAGTACGAGCAGTACTTC
>15|NA|TRBV11-2|TRBJ2-5|NA
CASSLDWSSRETQYF
TGTGCCAGCAGCTTAGACTGGAGCTCCCGGGAGACCCAGTACTTC
>14|TRBD2|TRBV19|TRBJ2-7|NA
CASSPGTSGYEQYF
TGTGCCAGTAGTCCCGGGACTAGCGGATACGAGCAGTACTTC
>14|NA|TRBV6-5|TRBJ1-4|NA
CASRDTLVWEKLFF
TGTGCCAGCAGGGACACCCTCGTATGGGAAAAACTGTTTTTT
>16|TRBD1|TRBV4-3|TRBJ1-2|NA
CASSQNTGEVYYGYTF
TGCGCCAGCAGCCAGAATACAGGGGAAGTATACTATGGCTACACCTTC
>17|NA|TRBV7-7|TRBJ2-1|NA
CASSSPTSSSSYNEQFF
TGTGCTAGCAGCTCACCGACTTCCTCGAGCTCCTACAATGAGCAGTTCTTC
>13|NA|TRBV7-9|TRBJ2-1|NA
CASSLLGYNEQFF
TGTGCCAGCAGCTTACTCGGCTACAATGAGCAGTTCTTC
>15|NA|TRBV9|TRBJ2-2|NA
CASSVAGVGTGELFF
TGTGCCAGCAGCGTAGCGGGAGTAGGGACCGGGGAGCTGTTTTTT
>14|TRBD1|TRBV5-8|TRBJ2-7|once
CASSLRRGQGEQYF
TGTGCCAGCAGCTTGCGCAGGGGGCAAGGCGAGCAGTACTTC
>13|NA|TRBV27|TRBJ2-1|NA
CASSLQGYNEQFF
TGTGCCAGCAGTTTACAGGGTTACAATGAGCAGTTCTTC
>15|NA|TRBV9|TRBJ2-7|NA
CASSVRTGIRDEQYF
TGTGCCAGCAGCGTCCGCACAGGGATAAGGGACGAGCAGTACTTC
>15|NA|TRBV28|TRBJ1-2|NA
CASIGTVWLGYGYTF
TGTGCCAGCATTGGGACTGTTTGGCTTGGCTATGGCTACACCTTC
>16|NA|TRBV6-1|TRBJ1-5|NA
CASSDRDFRGNQPQHF
TGTGCCAGCAGTGACCGGGACTTCAGGGGCAATCAGCCCCAGCATTTT
>17|TRBD2|TRBV11-2|TRBJ2-1|NA
CASSRTSGSSPYNEQFF
TGTGCCAGCAGCCGGACTAGCGGGAGTAGCCCCTACAATGAGCAGTTCTTC
>15|TRBD2|TRBV10-3|TRBJ2-3|NA
CAIMVLAGDTDTQYF
TGTGCCATCATGGTACTAGCGGGAGACACAGATACGCAGTATTTT
>15|TRBD1|TRBV15|TRBJ2-1|NA
CATSLGQANYNEQFF
TGTGCCACCAGCCTGGGACAGGCTAACTACAATGAGCAGTTCTTC
>16|NA|TRBV5-4|TRBJ2-5|NA
CASSLVVGGPRGTQYF
TGTGCCAGCAGCTTGGTCGTCGGGGGGCCCCGAGGGACCCAGTACTTC
>16|TRBD1|TRBV27|TRBJ1-4|NA
CASSQTGQANNEKLFF
TGTGCCAGCAGTCAAACTGGACAGGCGAATAATGAAAAACTGTTTTTT
>14|TRBD1|TRBV19|TRBJ1-2|NA
CASSLTGGGFGYTF
TGTGCCAGTAGCTTAACAGGGGGCGGATTTGGCTACACCTTC
>14|NA|TRBV27|TRBJ2-7|NA
CASSFSGQSYEQYF
TGTGCCAGCAGTTTCTCTGGACAGAGCTACGAGCAGTACTTC
>15|TRBD2|TRBV28|TRBJ2-7|NA
CASSFSGRQPYEQYF
TGTGCCAGCAGTTTTAGCGGGAGGCAGCCCTACGAGCAGTACTTC
>15|TRBD2|TRBV7-9|TRBJ2-3|NA
CASSYLAGSVDTQYF
TGTGCCAGCAGCTACTTAGCGGGAAGCGTAGATACGCAGTATTTT
>16|TRBD2|TRBV27|TRBJ2-3|NA
CASTPWTSGVTDTQYF
TGTGCCAGCACCCCTTGGACTAGCGGGGTCACAGATACGCAGTATTTT
>13|NA|TRBV6-6|TRBJ2-2|NA
CASGPSDDGELFF
TGTGCCAGCGGTCCTAGCGATGACGGGGAGCTGTTTTTT